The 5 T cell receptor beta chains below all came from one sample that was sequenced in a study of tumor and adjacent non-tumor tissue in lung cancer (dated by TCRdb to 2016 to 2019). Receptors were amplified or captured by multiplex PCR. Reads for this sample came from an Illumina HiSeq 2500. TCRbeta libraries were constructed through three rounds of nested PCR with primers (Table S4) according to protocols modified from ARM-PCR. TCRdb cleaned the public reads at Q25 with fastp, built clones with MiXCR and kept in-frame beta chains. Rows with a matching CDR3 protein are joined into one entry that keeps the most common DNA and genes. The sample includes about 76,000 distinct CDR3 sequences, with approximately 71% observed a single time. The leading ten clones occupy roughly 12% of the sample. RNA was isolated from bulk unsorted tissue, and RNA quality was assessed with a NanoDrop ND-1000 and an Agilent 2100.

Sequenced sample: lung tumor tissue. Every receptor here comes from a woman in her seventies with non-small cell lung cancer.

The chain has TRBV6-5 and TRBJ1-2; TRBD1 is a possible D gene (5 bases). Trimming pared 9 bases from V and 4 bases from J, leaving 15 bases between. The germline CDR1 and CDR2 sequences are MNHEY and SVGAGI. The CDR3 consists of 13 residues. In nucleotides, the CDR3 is TGTGCCAGTAGTCGACGGGACGTCTATGGCTACACCTTC. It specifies CASSRRDVYGYTF.

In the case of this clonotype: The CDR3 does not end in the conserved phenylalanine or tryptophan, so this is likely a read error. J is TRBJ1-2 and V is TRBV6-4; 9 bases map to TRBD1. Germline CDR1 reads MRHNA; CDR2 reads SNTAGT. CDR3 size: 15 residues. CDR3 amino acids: CASSVTGTGHYAYTL. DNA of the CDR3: TGTGCCAGCAGTGTAACCGGGACAGGGCACTATGCCTACACCCTC.

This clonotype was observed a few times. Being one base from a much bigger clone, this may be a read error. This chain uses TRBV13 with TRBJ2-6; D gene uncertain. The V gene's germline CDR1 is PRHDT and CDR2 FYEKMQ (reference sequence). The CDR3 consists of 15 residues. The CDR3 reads CASNLARTGANVLTF. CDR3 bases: TGTGCCAGCAACTTAGCTCGGACTGGGGCCAACGTCCTGACTTTC.

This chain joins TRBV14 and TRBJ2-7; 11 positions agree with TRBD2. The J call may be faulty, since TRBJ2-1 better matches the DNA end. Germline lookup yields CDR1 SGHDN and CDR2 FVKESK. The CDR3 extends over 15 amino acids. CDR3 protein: CASSQLAGGEYEQFF. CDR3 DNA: TGTGCCAGCAGCCAGCTAGCGGGAGGAGAATACGAGCAGTTCTTC.

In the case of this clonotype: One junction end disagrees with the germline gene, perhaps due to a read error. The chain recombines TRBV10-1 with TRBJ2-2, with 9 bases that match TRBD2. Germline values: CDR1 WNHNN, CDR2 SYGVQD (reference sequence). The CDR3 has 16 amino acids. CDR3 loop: CASSELAGVDTGELYF. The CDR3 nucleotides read TGCGCCAGCAGTGAATTAGCGGGAGTCGACACCGGGGAGCTGTATTTT.